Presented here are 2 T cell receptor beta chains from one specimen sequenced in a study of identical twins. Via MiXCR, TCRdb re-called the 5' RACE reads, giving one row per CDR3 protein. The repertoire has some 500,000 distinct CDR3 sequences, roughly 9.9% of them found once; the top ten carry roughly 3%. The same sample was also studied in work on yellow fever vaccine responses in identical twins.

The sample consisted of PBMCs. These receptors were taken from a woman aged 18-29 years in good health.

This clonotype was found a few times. As DNA, the CDR3 is TGCAGCGGACTCAGACAGGGGGGCAATGAGCAGTTCTTC. Its protein is CSGLRQGGNEQFF. V usage is TRBV29-1 and J usage is TRBJ2-1, with 9 bases that match TRBD1. CDR3 size: 13 residues. J lost 6 bases, V lost 7 bases, and 7 bases had no gene match. Germline V lookup: CDR1 SQVTM, CDR2 ANQGSEA.

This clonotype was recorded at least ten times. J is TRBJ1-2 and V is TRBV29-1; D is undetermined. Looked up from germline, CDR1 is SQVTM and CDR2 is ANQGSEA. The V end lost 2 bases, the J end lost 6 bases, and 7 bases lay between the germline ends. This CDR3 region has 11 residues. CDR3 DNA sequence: TGCAGCGTTGAAATAGGGAATGGCTACACCTTC. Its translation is CSVEIGNGYTF.